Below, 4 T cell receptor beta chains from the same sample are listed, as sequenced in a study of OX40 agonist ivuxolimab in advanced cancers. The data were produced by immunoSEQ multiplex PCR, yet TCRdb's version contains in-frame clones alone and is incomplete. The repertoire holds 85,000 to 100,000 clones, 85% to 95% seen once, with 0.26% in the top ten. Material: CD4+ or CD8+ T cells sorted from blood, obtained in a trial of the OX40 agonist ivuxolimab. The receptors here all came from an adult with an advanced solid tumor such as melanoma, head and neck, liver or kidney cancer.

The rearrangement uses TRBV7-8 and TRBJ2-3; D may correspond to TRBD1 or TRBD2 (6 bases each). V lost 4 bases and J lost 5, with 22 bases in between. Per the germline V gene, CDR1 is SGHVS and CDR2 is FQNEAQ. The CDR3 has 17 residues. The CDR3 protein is CASSWGGGGMNGDTQYF. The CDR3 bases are TGTGCCAGCAGCTGGGGTGGAGGGGGGATGAACGGAGATACGCAGTATTTT.

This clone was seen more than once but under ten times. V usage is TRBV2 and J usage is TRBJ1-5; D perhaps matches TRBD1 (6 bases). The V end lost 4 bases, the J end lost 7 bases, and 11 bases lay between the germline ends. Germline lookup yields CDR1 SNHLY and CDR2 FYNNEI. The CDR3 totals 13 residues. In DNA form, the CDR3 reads TGTGCCAGCAGTGTCAGGGGAGAACAGCCCCAGCATTTT. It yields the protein CASSVRGEQPQHF.

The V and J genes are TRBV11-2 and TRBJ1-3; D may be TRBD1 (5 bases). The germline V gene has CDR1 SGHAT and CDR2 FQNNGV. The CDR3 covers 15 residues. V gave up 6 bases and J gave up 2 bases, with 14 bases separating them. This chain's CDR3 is CASSPGWGPGNTIYF. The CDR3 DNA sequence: TGTGCCAGCAGTCCGGGATGGGGACCTGGAAACACCATATATTTT.

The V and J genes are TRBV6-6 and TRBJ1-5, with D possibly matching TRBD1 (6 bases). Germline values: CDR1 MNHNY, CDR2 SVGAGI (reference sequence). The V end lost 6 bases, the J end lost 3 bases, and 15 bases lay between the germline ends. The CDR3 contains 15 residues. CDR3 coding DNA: TGTGCCAGCAGCCCGGGACACGCGGACAATCAGCCCCAGCATTTT. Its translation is CASSPGHADNQPQHF.